This TCR beta chain is drawn from a study of blood T cell repertoires in COVID-19. Overall study context: Donors in the United States, Italy and Spain gave samples during acute or convalescent COVID-19. The cDNA or gDNA used as material had been derived from T cells, B-cell-depleted T cells, or PBMCs.

V shed 6 bases and J shed 2 bases, with 10 bases lying between them. Germline CDR1 MNHEY, CDR2 SVGAGI. The length of the CDR3 is 14 residues. Original handling: Quantification of nucleated cells was approximated via reference gene primer amplification. Assay: immunoSEQ multiplex PCR; the TCRdb copy retains only in-frame clones and omits some. That table gives V, J and clone size, and the DNA gave D and trimming. The data hold over 200,000 clones, with 80% to 90% observed a single time. The sample was peripheral blood. The rearrangement uses TRBV6-5 and TRBJ2-2; no firm D call. This sequence was found in a man aged 35-49 years with active or convalescent COVID-19. The DNA of the CDR3 is TGTGCCAGCAGCTACGCGAAAAACACCGGGGAGCTGTTTTTT. This codes for CASSYAKNTGELFF.